The subject of this entry is one TCR beta chain. Its antigen is currently unknown. This entry is derived from a study of CD8 T cells in Susac syndrome. Between the trimmed V and J ends, which lost 2 bases and 4 bases, there was a span of 11 bases. This CDR3 is built from 14 residues. The germline V gene encodes CDR1 SEHNR and CDR2 FQNEAQ (reference sequence). RNA amounts of about 0.5 to 1 ug underwent reverse transcription with random hexamers. Amplification of TCR beta CDR3 was carried out by immunoSEQ multiplex PCR, which covered 54 Vbeta and 13 Jbeta segments. In TCRdb, the immunoSEQ multiplex PCR reads were re-called with MiXCR into one record per CDR3 protein. The sample shows hundreds of thousands of distinct CDR3 sequences, 85% to 95% of them seen only once. Sequencing of TCR beta was carried out in blood CD8+ and CD4+ T cells. Through negative isolation, CD4+ and CD8+ T cells were obtained, while TEMRA cells were enriched using FACS.

General study findings and limits: The number of individuals included in the study's TCR sequencing and HLA analysis was acknowledged as relatively small.

Sequencing used CD4+ T cells from PBMCs. The chain has TRBV7-9 and TRBJ2-5; D call uncertain. The source is a human donor with multiple sclerosis. The CDR3 is CASSLRATGETQYF. The CDR3 DNA sequence: TGTGCCAGCAGCTTACGGGCCACTGGAGAGACCCAGTACTTC.